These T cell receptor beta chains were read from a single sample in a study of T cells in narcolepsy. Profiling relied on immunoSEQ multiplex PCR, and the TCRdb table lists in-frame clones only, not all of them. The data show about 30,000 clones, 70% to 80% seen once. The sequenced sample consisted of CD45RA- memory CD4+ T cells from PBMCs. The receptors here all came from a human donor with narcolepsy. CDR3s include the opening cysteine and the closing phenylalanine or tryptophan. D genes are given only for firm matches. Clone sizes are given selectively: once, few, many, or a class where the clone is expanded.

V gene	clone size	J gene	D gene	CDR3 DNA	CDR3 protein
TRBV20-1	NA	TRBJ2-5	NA	TGCAGTGCTATCGGACAAGAGACCCAGTACTTC	CSAIGQETQYF
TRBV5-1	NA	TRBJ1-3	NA	TGCGCCAGCAGCTTGAGTCCGGCCAACTCTGGAAACACCATATATTTT	CASSLSPANSGNTIYF
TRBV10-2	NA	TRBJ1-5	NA	TGCGCCAGCAGGCCGAATAGCAATCAGCCCCAGCATTTT	CASRPNSNQPQHF
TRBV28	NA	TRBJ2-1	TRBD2	TGTGCCAGCACTAACGGACTAGCGGGCGGACTGCAGTTCTTC	CASTNGLAGGLQFF
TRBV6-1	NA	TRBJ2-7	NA	TGTGCCAGCAGTTATAGCAGCGAGCAGTACTTC	CASSYSSEQYF
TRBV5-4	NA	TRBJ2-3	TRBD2	TGTGCCAGCAGCTTTTTTATCTCCGGGACTAGCGGGAGAACGCAGTATTTT	CASSFFISGTSGRTQYF
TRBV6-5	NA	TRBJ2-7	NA	TGTGCCAGCAGCCACCCGGGGCTAGCAACTGAGCAGTACTTC	CASSHPGLATEQYF
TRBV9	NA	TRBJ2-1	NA	TGTGCCAGCAGCCCAGGGACAATAGGAAGCAATGAGCAGTTCTTC	CASSPGTIGSNEQFF
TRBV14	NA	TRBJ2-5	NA	TGTGCCAGCAGCCAAGGGGTCCAGGGGAGGGGAGAGACCCAGTACTTC	CASSQGVQGRGETQYF
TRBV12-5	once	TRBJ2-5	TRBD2	TGTGCTAGTGCCCAAGGCGGGAGGACTTTCGTGACCCAGTACTTC	CASAQGGRTFVTQYF
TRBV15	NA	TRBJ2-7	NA	TGTGCCACCAGCAGAGATGGAACAGCCTACGAGCAGTACTTC	CATSRDGTAYEQYF
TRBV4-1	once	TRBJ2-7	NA	TGCGCCAGCAGCCAAACGCTCGGGCCCTACGAGCAGTACTTC	CASSQTLGPYEQYF
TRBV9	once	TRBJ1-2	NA	TGTGCCAGCAGCCCCCATTCGACAGCAGCTAACTATGGCTACACCTTC	CASSPHSTAANYGYTF
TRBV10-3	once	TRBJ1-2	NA	TGTGCCATCAGTCCAATAGAGGGTGGCTACACCTTC	CAISPIEGGYTF
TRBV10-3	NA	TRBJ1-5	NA	TGTGCCATCAGTGAGCCGATGGGTCAGCCCCAGCATTTT	CAISEPMGQPQHF
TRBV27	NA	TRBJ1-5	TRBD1	TGTGCCAGCAGTTTATCTTCTAAACAGGGGGCGACCCAACAGCCCCAGCATTTT	CASSLSSKQGATQQPQHF
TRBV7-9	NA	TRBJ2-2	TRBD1	TGTGCCAGCAGCTTAAAACAGGGGATTTCCGGGGAGCTGTTTTTT	CASSLKQGISGELFF
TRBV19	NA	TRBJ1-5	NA	TGTGCCAGTAAGGTTCCAGGAAGCAATCAGCCCCAGCATTTT	CASKVPGSNQPQHF
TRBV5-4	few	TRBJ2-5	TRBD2	TGTGCCAGCAGCTCGCCGACTAGCGTAAACCAAGAGACCCAGTACTTC	CASSSPTSVNQETQYF
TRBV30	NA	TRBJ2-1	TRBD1	TGTGCCTGGAAATGGACAGGGGTTATCGATGAGCAGTTCTTC	CAWKWTGVIDEQFF
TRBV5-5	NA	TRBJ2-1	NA	TGTGCCAGCAGCTTTGGAGCTTACAATGAGCAGTTCTTC	CASSFGAYNEQFF
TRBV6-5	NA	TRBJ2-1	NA	TGTGCCAGCAGAGGCGGGTCTAATGAGCAGTTCTTC	CASRGGSNEQFF
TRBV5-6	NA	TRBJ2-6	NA	TGTGCCAGCAGCCCTGGGACCCACTCTGGGGCCAACGTCCTGACTTTC	CASSPGTHSGANVLTF
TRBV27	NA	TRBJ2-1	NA	TGTGCCAGCAGTTTACGTAGCGAACATGAGCAGTTCTTC	CASSLRSEHEQFF
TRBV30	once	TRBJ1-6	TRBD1	TGTGCCTGGGGCCGGGACAGGGGCGCATCACCCCTCCACTTT	CAWGRDRGASPLHF
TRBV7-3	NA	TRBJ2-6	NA	TGTGCCAGCAGCTTTCGACGATCTGGGGCCAACGTCCTGACTTTC	CASSFRRSGANVLTF
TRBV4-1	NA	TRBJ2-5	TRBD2	TGCGCCAGCAGCCAAGATCCTCGAGCGGGAGGGGGGGAGACCCAGTACTTC	CASSQDPRAGGGETQYF
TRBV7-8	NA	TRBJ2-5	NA	TGTGCCAGCAGCTTAGCGCGGGGCCAAGAGACCCAGTACTTC	CASSLARGQETQYF
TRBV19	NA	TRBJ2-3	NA	TGTGCCAGTAGTCCGAAGAGGGCAGCTGGCACAGATACGCAGTATTTT	CASSPKRAAGTDTQYF
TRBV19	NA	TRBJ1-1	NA	TGTGCCAGTAGTATAGACTGGAACACTGAAGCTTTCTTT	CASSIDWNTEAFF